Each of the 18 T cell receptor beta chains below was sequenced from the same sample in a study of OX40 agonist ivuxolimab in advanced cancers. Measured with immunoSEQ multiplex PCR; TCRdb has only the in-frame clones, and not every one. The sample includes 40,000 to 60,000 clones, 75% to 85% seen only once; the top ten take under 2%. Source: CD4+ or CD8+ T cells sorted from blood, taken in a trial of the OX40 agonist ivuxolimab. The receptors come from an adult with an advanced solid tumor such as melanoma, head and neck, liver or kidney cancer.

This rearrangement joins TRBV5-1 to TRBJ1-1, with 8 nucleotides matching TRBD1. The CDR3 runs to 14 residues. From germline, CDR1 is SGHRS and CDR2 YFSETQ. J gave up 3 bases and V 4 bases, and 5 bases lay outside the gene matches. The CDR3 loop reads CASSTDREYTEAFF. The CDR3 nucleotides are TGCGCCAGCAGCACGGACAGGGAGTACACTGAAGCTTTCTTT.

This clone was observed a few times. The chain links TRBV20-1 to TRBJ1-1; unclear D gene. V was shortened by 5 bases and J by 10 bases, with 8 bases between the two germline ends. The CDR3 runs 9 residues. Germline CDR1 and CDR2: DFQATT and SNEGSKA (reference sequence). The CDR3 DNA is TGCAGTGCTCCGCATTCAGCTTTCTTT. It codes for CSAPHSAFF.

This clone was detected only a few times. The rearrangement uses TRBV7-2 and TRBJ2-5; D assignment may be TRBD1 or TRBD2 (5 bases each). The CDR3 has 12 residues. Trimming removed 7 bases from V and 5 bases from J, with 11 bases in between. Germline V gene lookup returns CDR1 SGHTA and CDR2 FQGNSA. The CDR3 protein is CASTSWGETQYF. The DNA for the CDR3 is TGTGCCAGCACTTCCTGGGGGGAGACCCAGTACTTC.

This chain's CDR3 is CAWVGSNYGYTF. CDR3 bases: TGTGCCTGGGTGGGGTCTAACTATGGCTACACCTTC. The chain combines TRBV30 with TRBJ1-2; D gene ambiguous. CDR3 length: 12 residues. Trimming removed 5 bases at V and 0 bases at J, with 7 bases between. Germline V gene lookup returns CDR1 GTSNPN and CDR2 SVGIG (reference sequence).

This chain connects TRBV7-2 to TRBJ1-1, with no clear D. The CDR3 covers 13 residues. Deletions cut 2 bases from V and 3 bases from J, with 7 bases between. The germline V gene encodes CDR1 SGHTA and CDR2 FQGNSA. The CDR3 DNA reads TGTGCCAGCAGCTTATATGGGGACACTGAAGCTTTCTTT. This encodes CASSLYGDTEAFF.

The gene calls are TRBV21-1 and TRBJ2-2; the D call TRBD2 from the table was never checked on the DNA. TRBV21-1 is flagged as a pseudogene. This CDR3 contains 14 residues. The CDR3 loop reads CASLAGTMTGELFF. As DNA, the CDR3 is TGTGCCAGCTTAGCGGGTACGATGACCGGGGAGCTGTTTTTT.

The chain carries TRBV28 and TRBJ2-3, with 7 bases aligning to TRBD2. The J segment lost 0 bases and the V segment lost 3 bases, leaving 9 bases of the junction unmatched. The CDR3 totals 17 residues. CDR1 and CDR2 from the germline V gene are MDHEN and SYDVKM. The CDR3 DNA is TGTGCCAGCAGTTTCGGACTAGGGGCAATTAGCACAGATACGCAGTATTTT. Its translation is CASSFGLGAISTDTQYF. The full variable domain, rest sourced from reference TRBV28 and TRBJ2-3, is DVKVTQSSRYLVKRTGEKVFLECVQDMDHENMFWYRQDPGLGLRLIYFSYDVKMKEKGDIPEGYSVSREKKERFSLILESASTNQTSMYLCASSFGLGAISTDTQYFGPGTRLTVL.

The chain couples TRBV6-1 to TRBJ2-3; 9 nucleotides align to TRBD1. CDR3 length equals 16 residues. Germline trimming cut 2 bases from V and 6 bases from J; bases unmatched to any gene: 9. Germline-derived CDR1 and CDR2 are MNHNS and SASEGT. The CDR3: CASSEIWDRAADTQYF. For the CDR3, the DNA is TGTGCCAGCAGTGAAATCTGGGACAGGGCCGCGGATACGCAGTATTTT.

This clone was counted a few times. The chain couples TRBV19 to TRBJ1-4, with TRBD1 matching 8 bases. The V gene's germline CDR1 is LNHDA and CDR2 SQIVND (reference sequence). V dropped 9 bases and J dropped 8; count of bases not matched to a gene: 14. The CDR3 has 15 residues. In nucleotides, the CDR3 is TGTGCCAGCACCCCGGGGGGACAGGAATGGGAAAAACTGTTTTTT. Translation gives CASTPGGQEWEKLFF. Filled out from reference TRBV19 and TRBJ1-4, the complete variable domain reads DGGITQSPKYLFRKEGQNVTLSCEQNLNHDAMYWYRQDPGQGLRLIYYSQIVNDFQKGDIAEGYSVSREKKESFPLTVTSAQKNPTAFYLCASTPGGQEWEKLFFGSGTQLSVL.

The genes are TRBV7-2 and TRBJ1-2; no definite D call. Per germline, CDR1 SGHTA and CDR2 FQGNSA. The V end was cut by 1 base, the J end by 2 bases, with 8 bases between. This CDR3 has 14 residues. CDR3 residues: CASSLGSRNYGYTF. The DNA of the CDR3 is TGTGCCAGCAGCTTAGGGTCACGAAACTATGGCTACACCTTC. Using reference TRBV7-2 and TRBJ1-2 for the parts outside the CDR3, the full variable domain is GAGVSQSPSNKVTEKGKDVELRCDPISGHTALYWYRQSLGQGLEFLIYFQGNSAPDKSGLPSDRFSAERTGGSVSTLTIQRTQQEDSAVYLCASSLGSRNYGYTFGSGTRLTVV.

This clone was recorded only once. J is TRBJ1-1 and V is TRBV19; D not certain. The CDR3 runs 17 residues. Germline V gene sequence: CDR1 LNHDA, CDR2 SQIVND (reference sequence). V lost 4 bases, J lost 4 bases, and 22 bases lay in between. The CDR3 reads CASSTEAFIPVGTEAFF. Here the CDR3 DNA reads TGTGCCAGTAGTACCGAGGCCTTTATACCGGTGGGCACTGAAGCTTTCTTT. Using reference TRBV19 and TRBJ1-1 for the parts outside the CDR3, the full variable domain is DGGITQSPKYLFRKEGQNVTLSCEQNLNHDAMYWYRQDPGQGLRLIYYSQIVNDFQKGDIAEGYSVSREKKESFPLTVTSAQKNPTAFYLCASSTEAFIPVGTEAFFGQGTRLTVV.

This clone was seen a handful of times. The chain couples TRBV4-1 to TRBJ2-2, with D perhaps matching TRBD2 (6 bases). The V gene's germline CDR1 is MGHRA and CDR2 YSYEKL. Trimming cost V 8 bases and J 1 base, with 14 bases left between them. This CDR3 has 15 amino acids. The CDR3 here is CASLPGTWNTGELFF. In DNA form, the CDR3 reads TGCGCCAGCTTGCCCGGGACTTGGAACACCGGGGAGCTGTTTTTT.

The CDR3 loop reads CASKGGEGTNEKLFF. The CDR3 nucleotides read TGTGCCAGCAAAGGGGGTGAGGGAACCAATGAAAAACTGTTTTTT. The chain combines TRBV2 with TRBJ1-4; weak D call: TRBD1 (6 bases). CDR1 and CDR2 (germline): SNHLY, FYNNEI. This CDR3 comprises 15 residues. The V end lost 7 bases, the J end lost 5 bases, and 17 bases lay between the germline ends.

Only one count was recorded for this clone. The rearrangement links TRBV10-3 to TRBJ1-2; D is unclear. Germline lookup yields CDR1 ENHRY and CDR2 SYGVKD. The CDR3 is 11 residues long. Trimming took 2 bases from V and 8 from J, leaving 6 bases between them. The CDR3 region has the DNA TGTGCCATCAGTGAGGGTTTGGGCTACACCTTC. This sequence encodes CAISEGLGYTF.

The chain recombines TRBV7-2 with TRBJ2-5, with a possible D match to TRBD1 (6 bases). The last part of the DNA fits TRBJ2-7 better; the J call may be wrong. The germline CDR1 and CDR2 sequences are SGHTA and FQGNSA. The CDR3 covers 12 residues. The CDR3 DNA sequence: TGTGCCAGCAGCGCACAGGGATACGAGCAGTACTTC. Translated, it gives CASSAQGYEQYF.

This clone occurred once. The rearrangement joins TRBV2 to TRBJ2-5; no firm D call. This CDR3 spans 12 amino acids. In germline, CDR1 is SNHLY, CDR2 FYNNEI. Trimming pared 4 bases from V and 3 bases from J, leaving 6 bases between. CDR3 loop: CASSGRKETQYF. As DNA, the CDR3 is TGTGCCAGCAGTGGAAGGAAAGAGACCCAGTACTTC.

The chain has TRBV7-3 and TRBJ1-2, with D possibly matching TRBD1 (5 bases). The germline gives CDR1 SGHTA, CDR2 FQGTGA. V lost 1 base and J lost 3, with 12 bases in between. The CDR3 covers 15 residues. The CDR3 coding sequence is TGTGCCAGCAGCTTAAAGCCAGGGACGGACTATGGCTACACCTTC. It encodes CASSLKPGTDYGYTF.

The genes are TRBV27 and TRBJ1-1; 7 bases are a match to TRBD1. Germline lookup yields CDR1 MNHEY and CDR2 SMNVEV (reference sequence). The CDR3 is made up of 16 amino acids. J gave up 4 bases and V 5 bases, and 13 bases lay outside the gene matches. The CDR3 loop reads CASSLQGISPFTEAFF. The CDR3 DNA sequence: TGTGCCAGCAGTCTACAGGGGATCTCTCCCTTCACTGAAGCTTTCTTT.